The 24 T cell receptor beta chains reported below all come from one sample, sequenced in a study of blood T cell repertoires in COVID-19. The table came from immunoSEQ multiplex PCR; TCRdb's copy has only in-frame clones and leaves some out. The repertoire holds under 500,000 clones, with around 90% as singletons. Sample: PBMCs or T cells enriched from blood (not recorded which). These receptors were obtained from a young woman with acute COVID-19.

A single count supports this clone. The gene calls are TRBV11-2 and TRBJ2-1, with 12 bases that match TRBD2. V was clipped by 0 bases and J by 6 bases; unmatched bases: 6. In germline, CDR1 is SGHAT, CDR2 FQNNGV. The CDR3 covers 17 residues. As DNA, the CDR3 is TGTGCCAGCAGCTTAGACACTAGCGGGGGGTCGGGCAATGAGCAGTTCTTC. This encodes CASSLDTSGGSGNEQFF.

As regards this clone: This may arise from a read error, as a much more abundant clone is one base away. Other DNA sequences within the sample encode an identical CDR3. This rearrangement joins TRBV3-1 (or the pseudogene TRBV3-2) to TRBJ2-7, with 7 bases lining up with TRBD1. There are 12 residues in the CDR3. The germline gives CDR1 LGHDT, CDR2 YNNKEL (reference sequence). With 3 bases clipped from V and 4 bases from J, the junction kept 0 bases outside the gene matches. In nucleotides, the CDR3 is TGTGCCAGCAGCCAGACAGGGTACGAGCAGTACTTC. Its protein product is CASSQTGYEQYF.

This clone is a singleton in its sample. The chain combines TRBV6-5 with TRBJ1-3; 9 nucleotides match TRBD1. The CDR3 has 15 residues. J was trimmed by 2 bases and V by 6 bases; bases with no gene match: 5. Germline CDR1 reads MNHEY; CDR2 reads SVGAGI. The CDR3 DNA sequence: TGTGCCAGCAGCGCACAGGGGGCAGCTGGAAACACCATATATTTT. Translating it yields CASSAQGAAGNTIYF.

The chain joins TRBV6-5 to TRBJ2-5, with TRBD2 as a possible D gene (5 bases). The CDR3 totals 15 residues. Germline CDR1 MNHEY, CDR2 SVGAGI. V was shortened by 6 bases and J by 0 bases, with 14 bases between the two germline ends. The chain's CDR3 is CASSPGVPHQETQYF. CDR3 in DNA: TGTGCCAGCAGCCCCGGGGTGCCCCACCAAGAGACCCAGTACTTC.

The chain joins TRBV27 to TRBJ2-3; no firm D call. V lost 6 bases to trimming and J lost 6 bases, with 10 bases between them. Germline V gives CDR1 MNHEY, CDR2 SMNVEV (reference sequence). The CDR3 is 12 amino acids. CDR3 nucleotides: TGTGCCAGCAGCTCCCTTCGGGATACGCAGTATTTT. This sequence encodes CASSSLRDTQYF.

This sequence joins TRBV6-2 or TRBV6-3 and TRBJ2-2; TRBD2 matches at 8 bases. The J segment lost 3 bases and the V segment lost 6 bases, leaving 12 bases of the junction unmatched. From germline, CDR1 is MNHEY and CDR2 SVGEGT. CDR3 length: 17 residues. The CDR3 sequence is CASSSRAGGFDTGELFF. CDR3 DNA: TGTGCCAGCAGCTCCCGGGCGGGAGGTTTCGACACCGGGGAGCTGTTTTTT.

This chain connects TRBV19 to TRBJ1-4; D is possibly TRBD1 (5 bases). CDR1 and CDR2 (germline): LNHDA, SQIVND (reference sequence). This CDR3 is 16 amino acids long. V lost 4 bases and J lost 10, with 22 bases in between. This chain's CDR3 is CASSSGGSGRMGKLFF. CDR3 DNA: TGTGCCAGTAGTAGTGGGGGGTCCGGAAGAATGGGAAAACTGTTTTTT.

A remark on this clone: Other DNA sequences in this sample translate to the same CDR3. The chain combines TRBV27 with TRBJ1-2, with 7 nucleotides matching TRBD1. The germline V gene encodes CDR1 MNHEY and CDR2 SMNVEV (reference sequence). The CDR3 spans 12 residues. J was trimmed by 6 bases and V by 4 bases; bases with no gene match: 2. CDR3 amino acids: CASSYRGDGYTF. In DNA form, the CDR3 reads TGTGCCAGCAGTTACAGGGGTGATGGCTACACCTTC.

V and J are TRBV5-1 and TRBJ1-4; 9 nucleotides agree with TRBD1. The V and J ends lost 6 bases and 6 bases, in that order; junction bases with no gene match: 15. The CDR3 has 17 amino acids. Germline V gene sequence: CDR1 SGHRS, CDR2 YFSETQ. DNA of the CDR3: TGCGCCAGCACACCCGCAACCTTGGGACAGGGAGATGAAAAACTGTTTTTT. It specifies CASTPATLGQGDEKLFF.

The chain couples TRBV7-9 to TRBJ2-7; D is perhaps TRBD2 (5 bases). The V gene's germline CDR1 is SEHNR and CDR2 FQNEAQ (reference sequence). The CDR3 runs 12 residues. Deletions cut 8 bases from V and 1 base from J, with 9 bases between. CDR3 sequence: CASRRRSYEQYF. CDR3 in DNA: TGTGCCAGCCGGAGGAGGTCCTACGAGCAGTACTTC.

Written as DNA, the CDR3 is TGCGCCAGCAGCCAAGGGGACAGAGAGTACAATGAGCAGTTCTTC. Translated: CASSQGDREYNEQFF. The chain recombines TRBV4-3 with TRBJ2-1; TRBD1 aligns across 7 bases. Germline CDR1 and CDR2: LGHNA and YSLEER. The J segment lost 4 bases and the V segment lost 1 base, leaving 4 bases of the junction unmatched. This CDR3 region has 15 residues.

As DNA, the CDR3 is TGTGCCAGCAGCCCGGAGGGCGCAGCGACGAGCTCCTACAATGAGCAGTTCTTC. This gives the protein CASSPEGAATSSYNEQFF. The V gene is TRBV7-8, the J gene TRBJ2-1; TRBD2 might be the D (6 bases). The V gene lost 5 bases and the J gene lost 0 bases, with 20 bases spanning the gap. Germline V CDR1 and CDR2: SGHVS, FQNEAQ. CDR3 length: 18 residues.

This clone appeared a few times. V gene TRBV18 combines with J gene TRBJ1-6; 7 positions match TRBD1. V shed 3 bases and J 5 bases; nucleotides not matched to a gene: 1. Germline V CDR1 and CDR2: KGHSH, LQKENI. The CDR3 has 14 residues. The CDR3 DNA reads TGTGCCAGCTCACCGGGACAGAATAATTCACCCCTCCACTTT. It yields the protein CASSPGQNNSPLHF.

This clone was seen a single time. This chain links TRBV7-6 with TRBJ1-4; 10 nucleotides align to TRBD1. Per the germline V gene, CDR1 is SGHVS and CDR2 is FNYEAQ. The CDR3 totals 17 residues. The trim removed 1 base at V and 7 bases at J, leaving 9 bases unmatched. The CDR3 here is CASSLVAWTGGREKLFF. Here the CDR3 DNA reads TGTGCCAGCAGCTTAGTAGCGTGGACAGGGGGACGTGAAAAACTGTTTTTT.

The sample holds one count of this clone. The V gene is TRBV25-1, the J gene TRBJ2-2, with D uncertain. The CDR3 spans 15 residues. V shed 5 bases and J shed 0 bases, with 10 bases lying between them. Germline CDR1 and CDR2: MGHDK and SYGVNS. The CDR3 is CASSFSPANTGELFF. Written as DNA, the CDR3 is TGTGCCAGCAGTTTTTCCCCAGCGAACACCGGGGAGCTGTTTTTT.

V is TRBV9 and J is TRBJ1-5; no definite D call. V lost 0 bases and J 7 bases, leaving 8 bases between the germline ends. This CDR3 spans 13 amino acids. From germline, CDR1 is SGDLS and CDR2 YYNGEE. CDR3 sequence: CASSVGEGQPQHF. The CDR3 DNA reads as TGTGCCAGCAGCGTAGGGGAGGGCCAGCCCCAGCATTTT.

The chain employs TRBV9 and TRBJ2-1; D is perhaps TRBD2 (6 bases). Germline-derived CDR1 and CDR2 are SGDLS and YYNGEE. CDR3 length: 13 amino acids. Trimming left V 3 bases short and J 10 bases short, with 14 bases between. Here the CDR3 reads CASSDAGLQEQFF. In DNA, the CDR3 is TGTGCCAGCAGCGACGCGGGACTCCAGGAGCAGTTCTTC.

This clone was detected many times. The CDR3 loop is CASSLSLGQNYGYTF. CDR3 DNA: TGCGCCAGCAGCTTGTCCTTAGGACAGAACTATGGCTACACCTTC. The chain employs TRBV5-1 and TRBJ1-2; D is perhaps TRBD1 (6 bases). Trimming took off 1 base at V and 2 bases at J, with 12 bases between the two ends. The CDR3 runs to 15 residues. Germline values: CDR1 SGHRS, CDR2 YFSETQ.

This sequence joins TRBV28 and TRBJ2-3, with D possibly matching TRBD2 (6 bases). Germline V gene sequence: CDR1 MDHEN, CDR2 SYDVKM. The CDR3 runs to 14 residues. The V gene lost 8 bases and the J gene lost 0 bases, with 12 bases spanning the gap. The chain's CDR3 is CASHSRGSTDTQYF. The CDR3 DNA sequence: TGTGCCAGCCATTCGCGGGGTAGCACAGATACGCAGTATTTT.

The rearrangement uses TRBV7-9 and TRBJ2-7; weak D call: TRBD2 (5 bases). V was cut by 1 base and J by 2 bases, with 15 bases left in between. Germline CDR1 and CDR2: SEHNR and FQNEAQ (reference sequence). The CDR3 totals 16 residues. Here the CDR3 reads CASSLGSPGLPYEQYF. The CDR3 DNA sequence: TGTGCCAGCAGCTTAGGTTCCCCGGGATTGCCCTACGAGCAGTACTTC.

As regards this clone: The sample carries other DNA sequences with the same CDR3. V and J are TRBV10-2 and TRBJ2-3; D gene unclear. The CDR3 consists of 14 residues. Germline assignment: CDR1 WSHSY and CDR2 SAAADI. The V end lost 7 bases, the J end lost 0 bases, and 11 bases lay between the germline ends. CDR3 bases: TGCGCCAGCAAGTCAGGAACTAGCACAGATACGCAGTATTTT. Translation gives CASKSGTSTDTQYF.

The rearrangement uses TRBV28 and TRBJ1-1, with a weak D call TRBD1 (5 bases). Germline CDR1 and CDR2: MDHEN and SYDVKM. The V end was cut by 5 bases, the J end by 0 bases, with 7 bases between. The CDR3 length is 13 residues. The CDR3 spells CASSAGLNTEAFF. In DNA, the CDR3 is TGTGCCAGCAGTGCAGGGTTGAACACTGAAGCTTTCTTT.

The V gene is TRBV19, the J gene TRBJ1-6; the D gene is possibly TRBD1 (5 bases). This CDR3 is built from 14 residues. Trimming removed 4 bases at V and 5 bases at J, with 9 bases between. Germline CDR1 is LNHDA and CDR2 is SQIVND (reference sequence). The CDR3 protein is CASSKRQNNSPLHF. The CDR3 DNA reads as TGTGCCAGTAGTAAGCGACAGAATAATTCACCCCTCCACTTT.

This clone appeared a few times. The chain joins TRBV6-6 to TRBJ2-6; D might be TRBD2 (6 bases). The CDR3 spans 16 residues. The V and J ends lost 6 bases and 2 bases respectively, with 14 bases between them. Germline CDR1 MNHNY, CDR2 SVGAGI (reference sequence). The CDR3: CASSPTSSTGANVLTF. The CDR3 DNA follows: TGTGCCAGCAGCCCGACTAGTAGTACTGGGGCCAACGTCCTGACTTTC.